The rows below give T cell receptor beta chains drawn from one sample of a study of cytomegalovirus exposure and HLA in healthy donors. Assay used: immunoSEQ multiplex PCR; TCRdb lists only in-frame clones, some missing. The top ten clones hold about 13% of a sample with roughly 120,000 clones, roughly 82% of them seen once. Sequenced input: PBMCs. Receptor source: a woman aged 40 to 55 in good health and CMV-seropositive. CDR3s include the opening cysteine and the closing phenylalanine or tryptophan. Each record gives: J gene, V gene, D gene, CDR3 length, clone size, CDR3 DNA, CDR3 protein. A D gene is named only where the DNA matches it firmly. Clone size, where shown, is once, few, many, or a class for clones that have expanded.

j_call: TRBJ2-2
v_call: TRBV6-6
d_call: .
cdr3_length: 13
clone_size: .
cdr3_nt: TGTGCCAGCAGTTTTCCGGGCACCGGGGAGCTGTTTTTT
cdr3_aa: CASSFPGTGELFF

j_call: TRBJ2-7
v_call: TRBV7-9
d_call: .
cdr3_length: 12
clone_size: .
cdr3_nt: TGTTCCAGCAGCTCTGTTGTCTACGAGCAGTACTTC
cdr3_aa: CSSSSVVYEQYF

j_call: TRBJ2-2
v_call: TRBV7-2
d_call: TRBD2
cdr3_length: 17
clone_size: .
cdr3_nt: TGTGCCAGCAGCAGGACTAGCGGGAGGGGGTACACCGGGGAGCTGTTTTTT
cdr3_aa: CASSRTSGRGYTGELFF

j_call: TRBJ2-7
v_call: TRBV5-1
d_call: TRBD1
cdr3_length: 17
clone_size: .
cdr3_nt: TGCGCCAGCAGCTATAGGGGACAGGGGTCCGGTACCTACGAGCAGTACTTC
cdr3_aa: CASSYRGQGSGTYEQYF

j_call: TRBJ1-3
v_call: TRBV6-1
d_call: TRBD1
cdr3_length: 15
clone_size: .
cdr3_nt: TGTGCCAGCAGTGTTTCGACAGGGACTGGAAACACCATATATTTT
cdr3_aa: CASSVSTGTGNTIYF

j_call: TRBJ1-5
v_call: TRBV7-3
d_call: .
cdr3_length: 15
clone_size: .
cdr3_nt: TGTGCCAGCAGCTTAACGCGGGGGGTTGATCAGCCCCAGCATTTT
cdr3_aa: CASSLTRGVDQPQHF

j_call: TRBJ1-2
v_call: TRBV7-8
d_call: .
cdr3_length: 13
clone_size: .
cdr3_nt: TGTGCCAGCAGCTCGGTCAGCGATTCGGTCTACACCTTC
cdr3_aa: CASSSVSDSVYTF

j_call: TRBJ1-5
v_call: TRBV6-5
d_call: .
cdr3_length: 13
clone_size: .
cdr3_nt: TGTGCCAGCAGGCCGGGGGGCAATCAGCCCCAGCATTTT
cdr3_aa: CASRPGGNQPQHF

j_call: TRBJ1-1
v_call: TRBV30
d_call: .
cdr3_length: 12
clone_size: .
cdr3_nt: TGTGCCTGGAGTTCCCGGAGACCTGAAGCTTTCTTT
cdr3_aa: CAWSSRRPEAFF

j_call: TRBJ1-5
v_call: TRBV5-4
d_call: .
cdr3_length: 14
clone_size: .
cdr3_nt: TGTGCCAGCAGCTCGGGGGGGGGAGGGCAGCCCCAGCATTTT
cdr3_aa: CASSSGGGGQPQHF

j_call: TRBJ2-5
v_call: TRBV6-1
d_call: TRBD1
cdr3_length: 14
clone_size: .
cdr3_nt: TGTGCCAGCAGGAGGACAGGGGAGGAAGAGACCCAGTACTTC
cdr3_aa: CASRRTGEEETQYF

j_call: TRBJ1-2
v_call: TRBV4-1
d_call: TRBD1
cdr3_length: 15
clone_size: .
cdr3_nt: TGCGCCAGCAGCCAAGTAGGACAGGGGGCCGGTGGCTACACCTTC
cdr3_aa: CASSQVGQGAGGYTF

j_call: TRBJ1-1
v_call: TRBV5-1
d_call: .
cdr3_length: 13
clone_size: few
cdr3_nt: TGCGCCAGCAGCTTGGACCCGGGGACTGAAGCTTTCTTT
cdr3_aa: CASSLDPGTEAFF

j_call: TRBJ1-5
v_call: TRBV6-1
d_call: .
cdr3_length: 16
clone_size: .
cdr3_nt: TGTGCCAGCAGTGCACTGTCCCGGGGGAACAATCAGCCCCAGCATTTT
cdr3_aa: CASSALSRGNNQPQHF

j_call: TRBJ2-1
v_call: TRBV27
d_call: TRBD1
cdr3_length: 20
clone_size: .
cdr3_nt: TGTGCCAGCAGTTTAGGGACAGGGTTCACCTCCAGCGGGACTAACAATGAGCAGTTCTTC
cdr3_aa: CASSLGTGFTSSGTNNEQFF

j_call: TRBJ1-1
v_call: TRBV5-4
d_call: .
cdr3_length: 13
clone_size: .
cdr3_nt: TGTGCCAGCAGTTTACGGGTGAACACTGAAGCTTTCTTT
cdr3_aa: CASSLRVNTEAFF

j_call: TRBJ2-1
v_call: TRBV11-3
d_call: TRBD2
cdr3_length: 15
clone_size: .
cdr3_nt: TGTGCCAGCAGCTTAGGGGTAGCGGGAGTGAATGAGCAGTTCTTC
cdr3_aa: CASSLGVAGVNEQFF

j_call: TRBJ1-5
v_call: TRBV6-1
d_call: .
cdr3_length: 18
clone_size: .
cdr3_nt: TGTGCCAGCAGTGCCTCCTTTCTGGGAGCCAATAGCAATCAGCCCCAGCATTTT
cdr3_aa: CASSASFLGANSNQPQHF

j_call: TRBJ1-2
v_call: TRBV21-1
d_call: .
cdr3_length: 13
clone_size: .
cdr3_nt: TGTGCCATCCGGGACAGGGGAGGCTATGGCTACACCTTC
cdr3_aa: CAIRDRGGYGYTF

j_call: TRBJ2-1
v_call: TRBV11-1
d_call: .
cdr3_length: 18
clone_size: .
cdr3_nt: TGTGCCAGCAGCTTAGGGGTCGGGGGAGCTTCCTCCTACAATGAGCAGTTCTTC
cdr3_aa: CASSLGVGGASSYNEQFF

j_call: TRBJ1-4
v_call: TRBV6-1
d_call: TRBD1
cdr3_length: 14
clone_size: .
cdr3_nt: TGTGCCAGCTGGACAGGGGGCTTGGGAGAAAAACTGTTTTTT
cdr3_aa: CASWTGGLGEKLFF

j_call: TRBJ2-5
v_call: TRBV5-1
d_call: .
cdr3_length: 16
clone_size: .
cdr3_nt: TGCGCCAGCAGCTTGGCCGGGTCCACCCAAGGGGGGACCCAGTACTTC
cdr3_aa: CASSLAGSTQGGTQYF

j_call: TRBJ1-4
v_call: TRBV5-4
d_call: TRBD1
cdr3_length: 16
clone_size: .
cdr3_nt: TGTGCCAGCAGCTCCTTTGGACAGGGGGCGAGGGAAAAACTGTTTTTT
cdr3_aa: CASSSFGQGAREKLFF

j_call: TRBJ2-7
v_call: TRBV5-4
d_call: TRBD1
cdr3_length: 15
clone_size: .
cdr3_nt: TGTGCCAGCAGGATGAGGGGGCTCGGGGACGACGAGCAGTACTTC
cdr3_aa: CASRMRGLGDDEQYF

j_call: TRBJ2-7
v_call: TRBV11-2
d_call: .
cdr3_length: 14
clone_size: .
cdr3_nt: TGTGCCAGCAGCCAAAGGGGCTCTTCCTACGAGCAGTACTTC
cdr3_aa: CASSQRGSSYEQYF

j_call: TRBJ2-7
v_call: TRBV5-6
d_call: TRBD2
cdr3_length: 17
clone_size: .
cdr3_nt: TGTGCCAGCAGCGCCATTCGGACTAGCGGGAGTAGGCACGAGCAGTACTTC
cdr3_aa: CASSAIRTSGSRHEQYF

j_call: TRBJ1-2
v_call: TRBV27
d_call: .
cdr3_length: 15
clone_size: .
cdr3_nt: TGTGCTAGCCAACCCTTCACAGGGTCCCTCTATGGCTACACCTTC
cdr3_aa: CASQPFTGSLYGYTF

j_call: TRBJ2-6
v_call: TRBV29-1
d_call: TRBD1
cdr3_length: 16
clone_size: .
cdr3_nt: TGCAGCGTAACAGGGGGCGCCGGTTCTGGGGCCAACGTCCTGACTTTC
cdr3_aa: CSVTGGAGSGANVLTF